The present T cell receptor (beta chain) was sequenced within a study of PD-L1 blockade in urothelial cancer. Study details: Analyses used blood from 3 weeks (second dose) and 6 weeks after treatment start. Researchers found blood samples held a median of roughly 140,000 T cells.

Each patient supplied 1 to 8 pretreatment and on-treatment samples. Assay used: immunoSEQ multiplex PCR; TCRdb lists only in-frame clones, some missing. The sample records about 81,000 clones, 90% being singletons. Germline values: CDR1 SGHTA, CDR2 FQGNSA. The CDR3 is 16 amino acids. The V gene lost 5 bases and the J gene lost 1 base, with 18 bases spanning the gap. Here the sequenced sample was PBMCs, taken around atezolizumab (anti-PD-L1) treatment. This TCR was sampled from a man in his 60s with urothelial cancer. This chain links TRBV7-2 with TRBJ2-7; TRBD2 might be the D (7 bases). DNA for the CDR3: TGTGCCAGCAGCCGAAGGGGGGGCCCCAGTTCCTACGAGCAGTACTTC. Its protein product is CASSRRGGPSSYEQYF.